The present TCR beta chain was sequenced within a study of blood T cell repertoires in COVID-19. Across the whole study: Sources were T cells, B-cell-depleted T cells, or PBMCs; the material itself was cDNA or gDNA.

Trimming took off 10 bases at V and 7 bases at J, with 17 bases between the two ends. Germline CDR1 is MDHEN and CDR2 is SYDVKM. The CDR3 runs 13 residues. In the original analysis: The assay estimated nucleated cells by amplifying reference gene primers. Repertoires were generated with immunoSEQ multiplex PCR, while TCRdb's copy carries only in-frame clones and drops some. The V and J calls and the clone size are those of that table, but D and trimming were determined from the DNA. The sample includes about 110,000 clones, about four fifths seen only once; the top ten take 15%. Sequencing was performed on peripheral blood. The receptor comes from a woman of 80 years or more with acute or convalescent COVID-19. This chain joins TRBV28 and TRBJ1-5; TRBD1 might be the D (6 bases). As DNA, the CDR3 is TGTGCCACCGAGGGGGGGGCAAGGCAGCCCCAGCATTTT. Translating it yields CATEGGARQPQHF.